This TCR beta chain was found in a study of PD-1 and CTLA-4 blockade in melanoma. Generated by immunoSEQ multiplex PCR, the TCRdb table keeps only in-frame clones and is missing some. Here the sample spans approximately 17,000 clones, around 70% being singletons. The germline CDR1 and CDR2 sequences are SNHLY and FYNNEI. The length of the CDR3 is 13 residues. Trimming removed 8 bases at V and 2 bases at J, with 12 bases between. This rearrangement joins TRBV2 to TRBJ1-1; no definite D call. This clonotype was sampled from a human donor with melanoma. The sample was CD8+ T cells from peripheral blood, taken before anti-PD-1 treatment. The CDR3 protein is CASALPTNTEAFF. The CDR3 coding sequence is TGTGCCAGCGCCCTTCCAACAAACACTGAAGCTTTCTTT.